These T cell receptor delta chains were read from a single sample in a study of delta chains in infants with herpesvirus infections. TCRdb reanalysed the RT-PCR reads with CATT. The sample carries more than 2,000 delta-chain clones, around 40% recorded once. The material was peripheral blood, obtained at time point 4 of longitudinal follow-up. Every receptor here comes from a human donor who was a Ugandan infant, either HIV-exposed or HIV-unexposed (not recorded which). Each CDR3 is given with its conserved first and last residue. Fields, in order: D gene, J gene, V gene, clone size, CDR3 protein, CDR3 DNA. A D gene is named only where the DNA matches it firmly. Size is stated for part of the rows, as once, few or many counts, or as a class when the clone is expanded.

TRDD3 TRDJ1 TRDV1 large CALGELSYWGIWGDTDKLIF TGTGCTCTTGGGGAACTCTCCTACTGGGGGATTTGGGGCGACACCGATAAACTCATCTTT
TRDD3 TRDJ3 TRDV2 - CACDTYWGSSWDTRQMFF TGTGCCTGTGACACGTACTGGGGGAGCTCCTGGGACACCCGACAGATGTTTTTC
TRDD3 TRDJ1 TRDV2 - CACDNLGDKDKLIF TGTGCCTGTGATAACCTGGGGGATAAGGATAAACTCATCTTT
- TRDJ2 TRDV2 - CACDTWGAPTAQLFF TGTGCCTGTGACACCTGGGGGGCCCCGACAGCACAACTCTTCTTT
TRDD3 TRDJ3 TRDV2 few CACDTLTGGLSSWDTRQMFF TGTGCCTGTGACACCCTTACTGGGGGTCTTAGCTCCTGGGACACCCGACAGATGTTTTTC
TRDD3 TRDJ1 TRDV2 - CACDTLLGLGYTDKLIF TGTGCCTGTGACACTTTACTGGGGTTGGGATACACCGATAAACTCATCTTT
- TRDJ1 TRDV2 - CACDTLPPTRAGRYTDKLIF TGTGCCTGTGACACCCTCCCTCCTACTCGGGCTGGTCGGTACACCGATAAACTCATCTTT
- TRDJ1 TRDV2 few CACDALGMGTDKLIF TGTGCCTGTGACGCCCTTGGGATGGGCACCGATAAACTCATCTTT
TRDD3 TRDJ1 TRDV2 - CACDTLLTGGLHYTDKRIF TGTGCCTGTGACACCTTACTTACTGGGGGTCTTCATTACACCGATAAACGCATCTTT
- TRDJ3 TRDV2 - CACNPMGGESSWDTRQMFF TGTGCCTGTAACCCAATGGGGGGCGAAAGCTCCTGGGACACCCGACAGATGTTTTTC
TRDD3 TRDJ1 TRDV2 - CACDTVGGPGDTNLIF TGTGCCTGTGACACCGTCGGGGGTCCGGGGGATACTAACCTCATCTTT
TRDD2 TRDJ1 TRDV1 large CALGDYLPTVTGMLDTDKLIF TGTGCTCTTGGGGACTACCTTCCTACGGTAACTGGCATGCTTGACACCGATAAACTCATCTTT
- TRDJ1 TRDV1 few CALGELSSRGGSKLIF TGTGCTCTTGGGGAACTAAGCTCCCGTGGTGGATCGAAACTCATCTTT
TRDD3 TRDJ1 TRDV2 - CACDPVRSGGIPPYTDKLIF TGTGCCTGTGACCCAGTTCGCTCAGGGGGGATACCCCCGTACACCGATAAACTCATCTTT
TRDD3 TRDJ1 TRAV29/DV5 few CAAAGPLGDTYTDKLIF TGTGCAGCTGCGGGGCCACTGGGGGACACGTACACCGATAAACTCATCTTT
TRDD3 TRDJ1 TRDV2 - CACDRLGDTDKLIF TGTGCCTGTGACAGACTGGGGGATACGGATAAACTCATCTTT
- TRDJ1 TRDV1 few CALGEHPMRESNTYKLIF TGTGCTCTTGGGGAACATCCGATGCGGGAATCAAACACTTATAAACTCATCTTT